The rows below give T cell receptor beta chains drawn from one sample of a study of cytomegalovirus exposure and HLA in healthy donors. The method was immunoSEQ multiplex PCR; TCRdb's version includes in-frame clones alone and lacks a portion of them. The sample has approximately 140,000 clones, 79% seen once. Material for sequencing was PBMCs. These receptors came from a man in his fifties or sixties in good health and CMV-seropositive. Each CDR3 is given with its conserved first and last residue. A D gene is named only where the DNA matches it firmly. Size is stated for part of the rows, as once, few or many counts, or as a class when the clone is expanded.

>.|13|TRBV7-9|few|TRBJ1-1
CASSRGVELEAFF
TGTGCCAGCAGCCGTGGTGTGGAGCTCGAAGCTTTCTTT
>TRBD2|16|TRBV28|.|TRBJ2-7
CASSFPTSGDLGEQYF
TGTGCCAGCAGTTTCCCGACTAGCGGGGATCTCGGCGAGCAGTACTTC
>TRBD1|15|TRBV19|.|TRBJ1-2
CASSPSGQGRYGYTF
TGTGCCAGTAGTCCGAGCGGACAGGGGCGCTATGGCTACACCTTC
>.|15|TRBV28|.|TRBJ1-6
CASLAPGSYNSPLHF
TGTGCCAGCCTCGCTCCGGGCTCCTATAATTCACCCCTCCACTTT
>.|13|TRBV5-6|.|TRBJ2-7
CASSFVGLYEQYF
TGTGCCAGCAGCTTTGTCGGTTTATACGAGCAGTACTTC
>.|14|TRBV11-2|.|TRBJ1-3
CASSFRRTGNTIYF
TGTGCCAGCAGCTTTCGAAGGACAGGAAACACCATATATTTT
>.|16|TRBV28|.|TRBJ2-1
CASSFSGTPDYNEQFF
TGTGCCAGCAGTTTCTCCGGGACACCAGATTACAATGAGCAGTTCTTC
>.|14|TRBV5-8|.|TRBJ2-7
CASSLARGSYEQYF
TGTGCCAGCAGCTTGGCTCGGGGTTCCTACGAGCAGTACTTC
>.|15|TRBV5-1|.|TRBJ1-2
CASNLGSGGDYGYTF
TGCGCCAGCAACTTGGGGTCGGGGGGAGACTATGGCTACACCTTC
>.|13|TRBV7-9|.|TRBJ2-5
CASSLPSRETQYF
TGTGCCAGCAGCTTACCCAGCAGGGAGACCCAGTACTTC
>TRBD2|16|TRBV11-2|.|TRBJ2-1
CASRPTLAGAYNEQFF
TGTGCCAGCAGGCCCACTCTAGCGGGAGCCTACAATGAGCAGTTCTTC
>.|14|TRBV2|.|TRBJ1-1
CASSQQGSGSEAFF
TGTGCCAGCAGTCAACAGGGTTCGGGCTCTGAAGCTTTCTTT
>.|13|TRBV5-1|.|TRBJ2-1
CASSPWAGNEQFF
TGCGCCAGCAGCCCCTGGGCCGGCAATGAGCAGTTCTTC
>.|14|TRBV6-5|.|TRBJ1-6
CASSYSSGNSPLHF
TGTGCCAGCAGTTACAGCTCGGGGAACTCACCCCTCCACTTT
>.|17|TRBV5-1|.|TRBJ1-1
CASNRDPKGVAGTEAFF
TGCGCCAGCAACCGGGACCCTAAGGGGGTGGCGGGCACTGAAGCTTTCTTT
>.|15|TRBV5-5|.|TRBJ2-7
CASSLIEMGAGEQYF
TGTGCCAGCAGCTTGATTGAGATGGGGGCGGGCGAGCAGTACTTC
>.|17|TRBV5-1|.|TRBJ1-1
CASSLGAGPGMNTEAFF
TGCGCCAGCAGCTTGGGGGCCGGTCCGGGGATGAACACTGAAGCTTTCTTT
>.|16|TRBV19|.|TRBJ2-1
CASSPRVTKTYNEQFF
TGTGCCAGTAGCCCACGGGTCACAAAAACCTACAATGAGCAGTTCTTC
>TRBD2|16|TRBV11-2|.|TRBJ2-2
CASGPGSSGVTGELFF
TGTGCCAGCGGACCTGGGTCTAGCGGGGTCACCGGGGAGCTGTTTTTT
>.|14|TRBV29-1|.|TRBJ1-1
CSVDLGLSDTEAFF
TGCAGCGTTGATCTGGGGCTTTCGGACACTGAAGCTTTCTTT
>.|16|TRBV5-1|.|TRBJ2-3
CASSPGDGLVTDTQYF
TGCGCCAGCAGCCCCGGGGATGGCCTCGTGACAGATACGCAGTATTTT
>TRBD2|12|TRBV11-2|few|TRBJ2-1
CASSQSGIEQFF
TGTGCCAGCAGCCAGAGCGGGATTGAGCAGTTCTTC
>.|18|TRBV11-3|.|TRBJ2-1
CASSLGVSLASSYNEQFF
TGTGCCAGCAGCTTAGGAGTCTCTCTAGCGAGTTCCTACAATGAGCAGTTCTTC
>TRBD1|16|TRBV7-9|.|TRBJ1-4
CSSSLHRDRGTEKLFF
TGTTCCAGCAGCCTACACCGGGACAGGGGTACCGAAAAACTGTTTTTT
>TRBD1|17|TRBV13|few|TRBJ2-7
CASSFKFQAGGTYEQYF
TGTGCCAGCAGCTTCAAGTTCCAGGCAGGGGGCACGTACGAGCAGTACTTC
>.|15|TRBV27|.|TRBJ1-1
CASSLLAVMNTEAFF
TGTGCCAGCAGTTTACTCGCAGTAATGAACACTGAAGCTTTCTTT
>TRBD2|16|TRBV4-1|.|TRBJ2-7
CASSKKGSGRTYEQYF
TGCGCCAGCAGCAAAAAGGGCAGCGGGAGAACGTACGAGCAGTACTTC
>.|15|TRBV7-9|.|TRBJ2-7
CASSLDARASHEQYF
TGTGCCAGCAGCTTAGATGCGCGGGCGAGCCACGAGCAGTACTTC
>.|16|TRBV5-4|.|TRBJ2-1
CASSLGGQARGNEQFF
TGTGCCAGCAGCTTGGGGGGGCAGGCGAGAGGCAATGAGCAGTTCTTC
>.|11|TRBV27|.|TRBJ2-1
CASSFSRVQFF
TGTGCCAGCAGTTTCTCCAGGGTACAGTTCTTC